Each of the 14 T cell receptor beta chains below was sequenced from the same sample in a study of blood T cell repertoires in COVID-19. Here immunoSEQ multiplex PCR was the method, and the copy in TCRdb shows in-frame clones only, minus some. The table has some 30,000 clones, about nine tenths seen once. Input material: peripheral blood. The receptor source for this set is a woman older than 75 with active or convalescent COVID-19.

This clone was seen a few times. In nucleotides, the CDR3 is TGTGCCAGCAGCGTAGAGGATAGTGTGTGGTTGGCTAGCGGGGGAGTCGGTTCCTACGAGCAGTACTTC. It translates to CASSVEDSVWLASGGVGSYEQYF. This sequence joins TRBV9 and TRBJ2-7; TRBD2 matches 10 bases. The CDR3 extends over 23 amino acids. V shed 0 bases, J shed 1 base, and the junction held 25 bases outside the gene matches. Germline-derived CDR1 and CDR2 are SGDLS and YYNGEE.

The chain combines TRBV3-1 (or the pseudogene TRBV3-2) with TRBJ1-1; D is perhaps TRBD1 (6 bases). V gave up 6 bases and J gave up 1 base, with 9 bases separating them. CDR3 size: 13 residues. Germline V CDR1 and CDR2: LGHDT, YNNKEL (reference sequence). The CDR3: CASSHRENTEAFF. The CDR3 coding sequence is TGTGCCAGCAGTCACAGGGAGAACACTGAAGCTTTCTTT.

This chain links TRBV5-5 with TRBJ1-5; D is unclear. Trimming took off 0 bases at V and 3 bases at J, with 13 bases between the two ends. Germline CDR1 is SGHKS and CDR2 is YYEKEE (reference sequence). This CDR3 contains 16 residues. The chain's CDR3 is CASSLVGRGNNQPQHF. The DNA of the CDR3 is TGTGCCAGCAGCTTGGTCGGGAGAGGGAACAATCAGCCCCAGCATTTT. Drawing the rest from reference TRBV5-5 and TRBJ1-5, the complete variable domain is DAGVTQSPTHLIKTRGQQVTLRCSPISGHKSVSWYQQVLGQGPQFIFQYYEKEERGRGNFPDRFSARQFPNYSSELNVNALLLGDSALYLCASSLVGRGNNQPQHFGDGTRLSIL.

The J gene is TRBJ1-5, the V gene TRBV18, with 10 bases matching TRBD1. The V and J ends lost 3 bases and 3 bases, in that order; junction bases with no gene match: 2. The CDR3 totals 15 residues. CDR1 is KGHSH and CDR2 is LQKENI in the germline V gene. The CDR3 sequence is CASSPGTGDNQPQHF. The CDR3 coding sequence is TGTGCCAGCTCACCTGGGACAGGGGACAATCAGCCCCAGCATTTT.

The rearrangement joins TRBV12-3 or TRBV12-4 to TRBJ1-3; D gene ambiguous. V shed 8 bases and J shed 0 bases, with 5 bases lying between them. The CDR3 is 12 residues long. CDR3 sequence reads: CASSGSGNTIYF. DNA of the CDR3: TGTGCCAGCTCGGGCTCTGGAAACACCATATATTTT.

The rearrangement uses TRBV10-3 and TRBJ1-2, with 8 bases fitting TRBD1. From germline, CDR1 is ENHRY and CDR2 SYGVKD. After removal of 6 bases from V and 2 bases from J, the junction contained 5 bases not matched to a gene. The CDR3 has 14 amino acids. The CDR3 loop reads CAIRSDRENYGYTF. CDR3 nucleotides: TGTGCCATCAGGTCGGACAGGGAAAACTATGGCTACACCTTC.

This chain uses TRBV27 with TRBJ1-2; D is unclear. CDR1 MNHEY and CDR2 SMNVEV come from the germline V gene (reference sequence). CDR3 length: 13 residues. Trimming left V 2 bases short and J 2 bases short, with 6 bases between. The CDR3 nucleotides are TGTGCCAGCAGTTTAATCCCAAACTATGGCTACACCTTC. This sequence encodes CASSLIPNYGYTF.

The chain joins TRBV27 to TRBJ1-2; D remains ambiguous. The V gene lost 2 bases and the J gene lost 8 bases, with 12 bases spanning the gap. The germline V gene encodes CDR1 MNHEY and CDR2 SMNVEV (reference sequence). This CDR3 region has 13 residues. The CDR3 coding sequence is TGTGCCAGCAGTTTAGGTGTGGAGTACGGCTACACCTTC. Amino acids: CASSLGVEYGYTF.

The chain joins TRBV3-1 (or the pseudogene TRBV3-2) to TRBJ2-2, with 11 bases aligning to TRBD2. In germline, CDR1 is LGHDT, CDR2 YNNKEL (reference sequence). With 7 bases clipped from V and 3 bases from J, the junction kept 7 bases outside the gene matches. CDR3 length: 16 residues. DNA of the CDR3: TGTGCCAGCAACGTAGCGGGGGGGCCCTACACCGGGGAGCTGTTTTTT. Its protein product is CASNVAGGPYTGELFF.

The chain joins TRBV4-2 to TRBJ1-1; no definite D call. Germline CDR1 is LGHNA and CDR2 is YNFKEQ. Between the trimmed V and J ends, which lost 4 bases and 0 bases, there was a span of 12 bases. This CDR3 region has 15 residues. The DNA of the CDR3 is TGTGCCAGCAGCCCGACCGGGTGGGTGAACACTGAAGCTTTCTTT. Translating gives CASSPTGWVNTEAFF.

J is TRBJ1-1 and V is TRBV5-1, with 12 nucleotides matching TRBD1. The trim removed 2 bases at V and 1 base at J, leaving 6 bases unmatched. From germline, CDR1 is SGHRS and CDR2 YFSETQ. The CDR3 is made up of 17 amino acids. CDR3 in amino acids: CASSFPPGQGANTEAFF. CDR3 DNA sequence: TGCGCCAGCAGCTTTCCGCCGGGACAGGGGGCGAACACTGAAGCTTTCTTT.

The chain joins TRBV3-1 (or the pseudogene TRBV3-2) to TRBJ1-2; 11 bases align to TRBD1. Germline V gene lookup returns CDR1 LGHDT and CDR2 YNNKEL (reference sequence). V lost 6 bases and J lost 8; bases outside the gene matches: 8. The CDR3 has 14 residues. The CDR3 region is CASSQDRGLYGYTF. DNA of the CDR3: TGTGCCAGCAGTCAGGACAGGGGGCTATACGGCTACACCTTC.

V usage is TRBV3-1 (or the pseudogene TRBV3-2) and J usage is TRBJ2-7; tentatively, D is TRBD2 (5 bases). CDR3 length: 14 residues. V lost 1 base, J lost 6 bases, and 13 bases lay in between. Germline V gene lookup returns CDR1 LGHDT and CDR2 YNNKEL (reference sequence). CDR3 coding DNA: TGTGCCAGCAGCCAAGGTTCAGGAGGAGGCGAGCAGTACTTC. It specifies CASSQGSGGGEQYF.

The chain combines TRBV3-1 (or the pseudogene TRBV3-2) with TRBJ1-4; TRBD1 is a possible D gene (5 bases). CDR1 and CDR2 (germline): LGHDT, YNNKEL (reference sequence). Trimming took 2 bases from V and 0 from J, leaving 10 bases between them. The CDR3 covers 16 residues. The CDR3, as DNA: TGTGCCAGCAGCCAATTAGGGGATCCAACTAATGAAAAACTGTTTTTT. It yields the protein CASSQLGDPTNEKLFF.